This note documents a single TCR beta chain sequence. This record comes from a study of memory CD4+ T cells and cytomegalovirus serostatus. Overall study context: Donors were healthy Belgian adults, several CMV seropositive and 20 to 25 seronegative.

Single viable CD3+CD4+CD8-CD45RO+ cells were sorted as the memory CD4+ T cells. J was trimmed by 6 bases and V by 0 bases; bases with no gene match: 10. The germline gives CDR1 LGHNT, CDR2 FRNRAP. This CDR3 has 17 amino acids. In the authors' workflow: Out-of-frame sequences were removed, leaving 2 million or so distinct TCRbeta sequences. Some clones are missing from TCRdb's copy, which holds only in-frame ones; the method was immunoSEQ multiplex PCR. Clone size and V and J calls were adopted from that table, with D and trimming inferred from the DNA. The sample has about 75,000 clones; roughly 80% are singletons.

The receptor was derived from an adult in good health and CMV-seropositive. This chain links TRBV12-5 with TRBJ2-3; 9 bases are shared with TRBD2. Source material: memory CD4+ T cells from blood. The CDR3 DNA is TGTGCTAGTGGTTTGGTACAAGCTAGCGGGATGGGGGATACGCAGTATTTT. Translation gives CASGLVQASGMGDTQYF.